What follows describes a single T cell receptor beta chain. Its antigen has not been determined. Base-call qualities are not available, and no considerably larger clone is one nucleotide away. A second Seattle source provided samples from volunteer blood donors who had recovered from COVID-19. Whole blood was collected in K2EDTA tubes by collaborating institutions according to the institutions' own protocols. For TCRbeta analysis, collaborators shipped samples in one of three forms: frozen whole blood, isolated PBMCs, or DNA extracted from either of those sample types. TCRbeta CDR3 regions were amplified from genomic DNA using the immunoSEQ Assay, a bias-controlled multiplex PCR. The study's processing was this. Within the assay, amplification of reference gene primers was used to estimate how many nucleated cells each sample contained. To quantify the absolute abundance of each unique TCRbeta CDR3 rearrangement, sequence reads were collapsed and filtered. For each sample, productive Simpson clonality was calculated as the square root of Simpson's diversity index over productive rearrangements. In TCRdb, the immuneACCESS table is reduced to in-frame sequences with V and J assigned. These tables do not hold every clone; where another copy was compared, an unresolved V gene accounts for under half, and the others remain unexplained. V and J calls plus clone size are reproduced from that table; the DNA served to infer D and trimming. In this sample the table shows more than 100,000 clones, approximately 88% of which occur a single time. The top ten clones comprise roughly an eighth of the sample.

This sample is part of a study of blood T cell repertoires in COVID-19 (dated by TCRdb to the early 2020s). Broadly, across the study: The collaborator samples originated in the United States, Italy and Spain and spanned the acute and convalescent phases of COVID-19. The dataset comprised deeply sampled blood TCRbeta repertoires from subjects exposed to, actively infected with, or recovered from COVID-19. The material from the prospective study consisted of cDNA or gDNA derived from T cells, B-cell-depleted T cells, or PBMCs. Sample metadata almost always included a de-identified subject ID, COVID-19 status, age in years and sex. Where available, HLA class I and class II types were obtained from metadata supplied by the sample provider rather than from assay-based typing. Samples were obtained from the ongoing ImmuneRACE study (first 160 participants) and from 1,254 subjects provided by 6 global collaborators. The repertoires were made available in a free public database intended to serve as a resource for research on the immune response to SARS-CoV-2. Overall study results and their limits: Clinical and demographic metadata were provided uncurated, with the amount varying by source and participant.

Inclusive of the bounding cysteine and phenylalanine, the CDR3 is 13 residues long. Only the CDR3 DNA is retained, 39 bases long and in frame from the first base. The germline V gene (reference sequence) specifies LNHDA as CDR1 and SQIVND as CDR2. The V and J ends are trimmed by 2 bases and 0 bases, leaving 4 bases between them. The source material was peripheral blood. The sequence was obtained from a woman under 40 who had recovered from COVID-19. The sequence joins TRBV19 to TRBJ1-1, with the D gene uncertain. The CDR3 protein sequence reads: CASSISMNTEAFF. The nucleotide sequence is given as TGTGCCAGTAGTATATCTATGAACACTGAAGCTTTCTTT.